Each of the 4 T cell receptor beta chains below was sequenced from the same sample in a study of blood T cell repertoires in COVID-19. Clones were read by immunoSEQ multiplex PCR, and TCRdb kept only the in-frame ones, dropping some. The sample comprises about half a million clones, approximately 92% of which are singletons, and around 0.9% rests with the top ten. Sequencing was carried out using peripheral blood. The receptors here all came from a young man with COVID-19, enrolled during active disease.

This sequence joins TRBV15 and TRBJ1-5, with TRBD1 matching 7 bases. CDR1 and CDR2 from the germline V gene are LNHNV and YYDKDF (reference sequence). V was pared by 0 bases and J by 4 bases, with 3 bases of the junction left unmatched. The CDR3 covers 15 residues. In nucleotides, the CDR3 is TGTGCCACCAGCAGAGACAGGGGGACTAATCAGCCCCAGCATTTT. Translated, it gives CATSRDRGTNQPQHF.

The rearrangement joins TRBV6-6 to TRBJ2-3; 13 bases map to TRBD2. This CDR3 has 17 residues. The V segment lost 5 bases and the J segment 5 bases; nucleotides outside the gene matches: 10. The V gene's germline CDR1 is MNHNY and CDR2 SVGAGI (reference sequence). The CDR3 nucleotides are TGTGCCAGCAGTCCCGATACTAGCGGGGGGGCAGGAGATACGCAGTATTTT. Its translation: CASSPDTSGGAGDTQYF.

This chain uses TRBV13 with TRBJ2-7; TRBD2 might be the D (6 bases). This CDR3 has 14 amino acids. V shed 5 bases and J shed 4 bases, with 15 bases lying between them. Germline V gene lookup returns CDR1 PRHDT and CDR2 FYEKMQ (reference sequence). Here the CDR3 DNA reads TGTGCCAGCAGCGCTGGAGGGCTCGGGTACGAGCAGTACTTC. Translating gives CASSAGGLGYEQYF.

This chain connects TRBV10-2 to TRBJ2-3; D is uncertain. The CDR3 is 11 amino acids. V lost 4 bases, J lost 3 bases, and 2 bases lay in between. The germline V gene has CDR1 WSHSY and CDR2 SAAADI. This chain's CDR3 is CASSVTDTQYF. The DNA for the CDR3 is TGCGCCAGCAGTGTAACAGATACGCAGTATTTT.